Below, 20 T cell receptor beta chains from the same sample are listed, as sequenced in a study of cytomegalovirus exposure and HLA in healthy donors (dated by TCRdb to the late 2010s). The method was the immunoSEQ multiplex PCR assay. The multiplex PCR relied on a mix of 60 forward primers for TCR Vbeta segments and 13 reverse primers for TCR Jbeta segments. Entries here come from immuneACCESS through TCRdb and include only in-frame sequences with V and J called. Some clones fail to appear in such tables; in the studies checked, an unresolved V gene covers under half of the shortfall, and the cause of the remainder is unknown. Recorded for this sample are approximately 160,000 clones; around 80% of them occurred a single time. Around 4.9% of the sample belongs to the ten largest clones. Sequenced sample: PBMCs. These receptors came from a male donor in good health and CMV-seronegative.

The V gene is TRBV7-6, the J gene TRBJ2-7; D is perhaps TRBD1 (5 bases). This CDR3 region has 12 residues. The V and J ends lost 2 bases and 5 bases respectively, with 7 bases between them. CDR1 SGHVS and CDR2 FNYEAQ come from the germline V gene. The CDR3 loop reads CASSLRQHEQYF. CDR3 coding DNA: TGTGCCAGCAGCTTACGACAGCACGAGCAGTACTTC. Based on the CDR3 plus reference TRBV7-6 and TRBJ2-7, the full variable domain is GAGVSQSPRYKVTKRGQDVALRCDPISGHVSLYWYRQALGQGPEFLTYFNYEAQQDKSGLPNDRFSAERPEGSISTLTIQRTEQRDSAMYRCASSLRQHEQYFGPGTRLTVT.

The chain employs TRBV18 and TRBJ2-1, with D tentatively TRBD1 (6 bases). CDR1 and CDR2 (germline): KGHSH, LQKENI. Trimming took off 1 base at V and 7 bases at J, with 11 bases between the two ends. This CDR3 contains 14 residues. The CDR3 reads CASSPQGVGNEQFF. In DNA, the CDR3 is TGTGCCAGCTCACCACAGGGGGTTGGGAATGAGCAGTTCTTC.

The sample holds a few counts of this clone. This sequence joins TRBV6-1 and TRBJ1-3, with D possibly matching TRBD1 (6 bases). In germline, CDR1 is MNHNS, CDR2 SASEGT. This CDR3 spans 15 amino acids. The V end was cut by 1 base, the J end by 7 bases, with 14 bases between. CDR3 DNA sequence: TGTGCCAGCAGTGAAGAGGTCGGGGGGCCGAACACCATATATTTT. It translates to CASSEEVGGPNTIYF.

This clone was recorded once. The rearrangement joins TRBV7-8 to TRBJ2-1; 10 bases fit TRBD2. With 5 bases clipped from V and 2 bases from J, the junction kept 18 bases outside the gene matches. This CDR3 comprises 20 residues. The germline V gene encodes CDR1 SGHVS and CDR2 FQNEAQ. The chain's CDR3 is CASSPRVFQRTSGTYNEQFF. The CDR3 nucleotides read TGTGCCAGCAGCCCCCGCGTTTTTCAGAGAACTAGCGGGACCTACAATGAGCAGTTCTTC.

This rearrangement joins TRBV5-5 to TRBJ1-1; TRBD1 matches at 8 bases. The CDR3 length is 14 residues. V trimming: 3 bases; J trimming: 4 bases; junction bases outside the gene matches: 5. Germline-derived CDR1 and CDR2 are SGHKS and YYEKEE (reference sequence). CDR3 sequence reads: CASSSDRGGTEAFF. CDR3 coding DNA: TGTGCCAGCAGCTCCGACAGGGGAGGCACTGAAGCTTTCTTT.

This chain links TRBV27 with TRBJ1-2, with 8 bases identical to TRBD1. Germline assignment: CDR1 MNHEY and CDR2 SMNVEV (reference sequence). CDR3 length equals 14 residues. Trimming at V came to 6 bases and at J to 1 base, leaving 4 bases not matched to a gene. The CDR3 DNA reads as TGTGCCAGCAGCCGACAGGGGATTAACTATGGCTACACCTTC. Residues: CASSRQGINYGYTF.

The genes are TRBV6-1 and TRBJ1-1; no definite D call. V gave up 10 bases and J gave up 0 bases, with 6 bases separating them. From germline, CDR1 is MNHNS and CDR2 SASEGT. The CDR3 is 11 amino acids. The CDR3 DNA follows: TGTGCCACCCTAGTGAACACTGAAGCTTTCTTT. Translated: CATLVNTEAFF.

This rearrangement joins TRBV4-3 to TRBJ2-7, with 8 bases aligning to TRBD2. After removal of 3 bases from V and 4 bases from J, the junction contained 8 bases not matched to a gene. CDR1 LGHNA and CDR2 YSLEER come from the germline V gene. The CDR3 loop spans 15 amino acids. CDR3 protein: CASSQARTGGYEQYF. CDR3 in DNA: TGCGCCAGCAGCCAGGCCAGGACGGGAGGGTACGAGCAGTACTTC.

The chain combines TRBV7-8 with TRBJ1-2; 10 nucleotides match TRBD1. V shed 1 base, J shed 7 bases, and the junction held 9 bases outside the gene matches. Germline CDR1 SGHVS, CDR2 FQNEAQ. CDR3 length: 16 amino acids. The CDR3 spells CASSLDRQGARVGYTF. The CDR3 DNA is TGTGCCAGCAGCTTAGACCGACAGGGGGCGCGAGTTGGCTACACCTTC.

The chain couples TRBV11-2 to TRBJ2-2; 8 bases fit TRBD2. CDR3 length: 14 amino acids. Looked up from germline, CDR1 is SGHAT and CDR2 is FQNNGV. V lost 5 bases and J lost 4; bases outside the gene matches: 3. The CDR3 coding sequence is TGTGCCAGCAGCCCCGGACTAGCCACCGGGGAGCTGTTTTTT. Protein sequence: CASSPGLATGELFF.

CDR3 in DNA: TGTGCCAGCAGTTACTCCGGGACAGGGTACAATGAGCAGTTCTTC. This sequence encodes CASSYSGTGYNEQFF. The V gene is TRBV6-6, the J gene TRBJ2-1; 9 nucleotides agree with TRBD1. The germline V gene has CDR1 MNHNY and CDR2 SVGAGI (reference sequence). The J segment lost 4 bases and the V segment lost 0 bases, leaving 1 base of the junction unmatched. The CDR3 totals 15 residues.

The chain recombines TRBV5-1 with TRBJ2-5; TRBD2 aligns across 9 bases. The CDR3 is 16 residues long. From germline, CDR1 is SGHRS and CDR2 YFSETQ. Unmatched junction bases numbered 8, after V lost 0 bases and J lost 5 bases. The CDR3 loop is CASSLVPSGGLETQYF. CDR3 coding DNA: TGCGCCAGCAGCTTGGTTCCCAGCGGGGGGTTGGAGACCCAGTACTTC.

The rearrangement uses TRBV18 and TRBJ1-5, with a weak D call TRBD1 (6 bases). Germline assignment: CDR1 KGHSH and CDR2 LQKENI. This CDR3 has 15 residues. Trimming shortened V by 3 bases and J by 4 bases, and 13 bases separated the two germline ends. The CDR3 reads CASSPPEDRNQPQHF. The CDR3 DNA is TGTGCCAGCTCACCGCCCGAGGACAGAAATCAGCCCCAGCATTTT.

This clone was counted a few times. The chain carries TRBV19 and TRBJ2-3, with TRBD1 matching over 7 bases. The CDR3 extends over 16 amino acids. CDR1 is LNHDA and CDR2 is SQIVND in the germline V gene (reference sequence). J gave up 3 bases and V 5 bases, and 11 bases lay outside the gene matches. CDR3 DNA sequence: TGTGCCAGTAGTGCCCTAGACAGGGTTGGGACAGATACGCAGTATTTT. Translated: CASSALDRVGTDTQYF.

The chain combines TRBV4-2 with TRBJ2-7; the match to TRBD2 covers 8 bases. Germline V gene lookup returns CDR1 LGHNA and CDR2 YNFKEQ. CDR3 length: 15 amino acids. The J segment lost 4 bases and the V segment lost 0 bases, leaving 5 bases of the junction unmatched. This chain's CDR3 is CASSQDREGRYEQYF. CDR3 nucleotides: TGTGCCAGCAGCCAAGATCGGGAGGGCCGGTACGAGCAGTACTTC.

This clone was counted a few times. The chain links TRBV6-1 to TRBJ1-4, with 7 nucleotides matching TRBD1. The V gene end was trimmed by 6 bases and the J gene end by 0 bases; junction bases not matched to a gene: 4. From germline, CDR1 is MNHNS and CDR2 SASEGT. The CDR3 loop spans 15 amino acids. CDR3 DNA sequence: TGTGCCAGCAGGCTCGGGACAGCAACTAATGAAAAACTGTTTTTT. Translated, it gives CASRLGTATNEKLFF.

The V and J genes are TRBV5-6 and TRBJ1-4, with TRBD1 matching 12 bases. Germline trimming cut 4 bases from V and 6 bases from J; bases unmatched to any gene: 7. This CDR3 is built from 16 residues. Germline lookup yields CDR1 SGHDT and CDR2 YYEEEE. The CDR3: CASSGGQGADYEKLFF. The DNA of the CDR3 is TGTGCCAGCAGCGGGGGACAGGGGGCTGATTATGAAAAACTGTTTTTT. The full variable domain, in which reference TRBV5-6 and TRBJ1-4 provide the parts outside the CDR3, is DAGVTQSPTHLIKTRGQQVTLRCSPKSGHDTVSWYQQALGQGPQFIFQYYEEEERQRGNFPDRFSGHQFPNYSSELNVNALLLGDSALYLCASSGGQGADYEKLFFGSGTQLSVL.

The V and J genes are TRBV6-6 and TRBJ1-1; D not resolved. The CDR3 spans 11 residues. Trimming left V 6 bases short and J 6 bases short, with 8 bases between. Looked up from germline, CDR1 is MNHNY and CDR2 is SVGAGI (reference sequence). Here the CDR3 reads CASSPEAEAFF. The DNA of the CDR3 is TGTGCCAGCAGCCCAGAGGCTGAAGCTTTCTTT.

The chain joins TRBV5-1 to TRBJ1-1; D is undetermined. Germline V gives CDR1 SGHRS, CDR2 YFSETQ. Trimming stripped 0 bases from V and 1 base from J, with 10 bases between. The CDR3 has 15 residues. CDR3 protein: CASSLGNIRNTEAFF. The CDR3 bases are TGCGCCAGCAGCTTGGGTAACATTCGGAACACTGAAGCTTTCTTT.

In this sample, this clone turned up a few times. The chain combines TRBV9 with TRBJ2-3; TRBD2 matches 8 bases. V lost 6 bases, J lost 6 bases, and 9 bases stayed unmatched. The CDR3 has 14 residues. Per the germline V gene, CDR1 is SGDLS and CDR2 is YYNGEE. The CDR3 nucleotides are TGTGCCAGCACTTACGGGGGGGCTTCGGATACGCAGTATTTT. This gives the protein CASTYGGASDTQYF.